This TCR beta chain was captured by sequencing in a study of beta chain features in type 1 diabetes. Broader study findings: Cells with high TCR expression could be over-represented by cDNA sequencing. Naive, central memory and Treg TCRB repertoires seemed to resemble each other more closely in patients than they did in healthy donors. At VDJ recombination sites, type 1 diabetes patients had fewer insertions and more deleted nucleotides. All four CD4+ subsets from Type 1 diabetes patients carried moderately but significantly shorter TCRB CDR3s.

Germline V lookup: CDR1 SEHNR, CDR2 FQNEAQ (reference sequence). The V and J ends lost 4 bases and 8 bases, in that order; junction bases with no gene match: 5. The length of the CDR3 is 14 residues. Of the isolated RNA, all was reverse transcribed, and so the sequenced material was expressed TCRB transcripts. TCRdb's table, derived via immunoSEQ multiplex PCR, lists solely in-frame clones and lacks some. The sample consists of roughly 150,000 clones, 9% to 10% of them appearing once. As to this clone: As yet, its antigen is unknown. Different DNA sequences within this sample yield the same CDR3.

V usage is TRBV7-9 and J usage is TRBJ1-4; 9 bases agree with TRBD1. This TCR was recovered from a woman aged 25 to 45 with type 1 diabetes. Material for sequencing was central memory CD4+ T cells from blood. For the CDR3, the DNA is TGTGCCAGCAGCTCGGGACAGGGCGGAGAAAAACTGTTTTTT. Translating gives CASSSGQGGEKLFF.